The 4 T cell receptor beta chains given below trace back to one sample, sequenced in a study of blood T cell repertoires in COVID-19. The data were produced by immunoSEQ multiplex PCR, yet TCRdb's version contains in-frame clones alone and is incomplete. The data contain approximately 280,000 clones, approximately 90% of them singletons. Sequenced: peripheral blood. The receptors were sampled from a middle-aged man with acute or convalescent COVID-19.

This clone was seen just once. The rearrangement links TRBV6-5 to TRBJ1-4, with a tentative D call TRBD1 (5 bases). The germline V gene has CDR1 MNHEY and CDR2 SVGAGI. This CDR3 contains 16 residues. V shed 4 bases and J shed 3 bases, with 15 bases lying between them. The CDR3 bases are TGTGCCAGCAGTTTCAGCCTAGGGGCGCCTAATGAAAAACTGTTTTTT. As protein: CASSFSLGAPNEKLFF.

This chain's CDR3 is CASSQGQVVNSPLHF. The CDR3 coding sequence is TGTGCCAGCAGCCAAGGGCAGGTTGTAAATTCACCCCTCCACTTT. The chain combines TRBV3-1 (or the pseudogene TRBV3-2) with TRBJ1-6; no reliable D call. This CDR3 is built from 15 residues. Germline lookup yields CDR1 LGHDT and CDR2 YNNKEL (reference sequence). Deletions cut 1 base from V and 7 bases from J, with 11 bases between.

V gene TRBV5-1 combines with J gene TRBJ2-2, with 11 positions matching TRBD2. The germline V gene has CDR1 SGHRS and CDR2 YFSETQ. This CDR3 spans 16 amino acids. After removal of 4 bases from V and 4 bases from J, the junction contained 6 bases not matched to a gene. The CDR3 DNA sequence: TGCGCCAGCAGCGGAACTAGCGGGGGAAGCACCGGGGAGCTGTTTTTT. Its protein product is CASSGTSGGSTGELFF.

As regards this clone: A junction boundary mismatches the germline segment, possibly from a read error. The chain has TRBV5-1 and TRBJ1-1, with no clear D. The CDR3 contains 12 residues. Germline lookup yields CDR1 SGHRS and CDR2 YFSETQ. CDR3 sequence reads: CASSVDGYETFF. The CDR3 region has the DNA TGCGCCAGCAGCGTGGACGGTTATGAAACTTTCTTT.